A selection of T cell receptor beta chains follows, all from one sample in a study of blood T cell repertoires in COVID-19. The data were produced by immunoSEQ multiplex PCR, yet TCRdb's version contains in-frame clones alone and is incomplete. The table has a few hundred thousand clones, roughly 80% seen once. Specimen: peripheral blood. The receptors here all came from a woman aged 45-65 years with acute or convalescent COVID-19. The CDR3 runs from the conserved cysteine through the conserved F or W. Each record gives: J gene, clone size, V gene, CDR3 protein. Clone size is stated in some rows and not others, as once, few, many or a class when expanded.

J gene: TRBJ2-4; clone size: .; V gene: TRBV24-1; CDR3 protein: CATSDPEANVKNIQYF
J gene: TRBJ2-6; clone size: .; V gene: TRBV4-1; CDR3 protein: CASSPGQGARGANVLTF
J gene: TRBJ2-3; clone size: .; V gene: TRBV4-1; CDR3 protein: CASSLTEYTDTQYF
J gene: TRBJ1-5; clone size: once; V gene: TRBV6-1; CDR3 protein: CASSDVAGQPQHF
J gene: TRBJ1-1; clone size: .; V gene: TRBV19; CDR3 protein: CASWGGLRSPEAFF
J gene: TRBJ2-1; clone size: .; V gene: TRBV4-2; CDR3 protein: CASSPRLNEQFF
J gene: TRBJ1-6; clone size: .; V gene: TRBV7-9; CDR3 protein: CASSPMKTLDNSPLHF
J gene: TRBJ2-7; clone size: .; V gene: TRBV5-1; CDR3 protein: CASSPDRVAYEQYF
J gene: TRBJ2-3; clone size: .; V gene: TRBV11-2; CDR3 protein: CASSLRTGDTDTQYF
J gene: TRBJ1-1; clone size: .; V gene: TRBV4-3; CDR3 protein: CASSQDNLAGAFF
J gene: TRBJ1-2; clone size: .; V gene: TRBV12-3/TRBV12-4; CDR3 protein: CASTLEGYGYTF
J gene: TRBJ1-1; clone size: .; V gene: TRBV24-1; CDR3 protein: CATSGGPGGTEAFF
J gene: TRBJ1-2; clone size: .; V gene: TRBV9; CDR3 protein: CASNRGGVRGGYTF
J gene: TRBJ2-7; clone size: many; V gene: TRBV29-1; CDR3 protein: CSVEDNHSYEQYF
J gene: TRBJ2-2; clone size: .; V gene: TRBV4-3; CDR3 protein: CASSLQDTGELFF
J gene: TRBJ1-3; clone size: .; V gene: TRBV6-5; CDR3 protein: CASRGAANSGNTIYF
J gene: TRBJ2-5; clone size: .; V gene: TRBV6-5; CDR3 protein: CASRGVWGQQETQYF
J gene: TRBJ2-7; clone size: .; V gene: TRBV19; CDR3 protein: CASSPRRQGALPYEQYF
J gene: TRBJ2-5; clone size: .; V gene: TRBV11-3; CDR3 protein: CASSRTRADQETQYF
J gene: TRBJ2-3; clone size: few; V gene: TRBV16; CDR3 protein: CASSQPWTGISTDTQYF
J gene: TRBJ1-6; clone size: once; V gene: TRBV30; CDR3 protein: CAWSTGSSYNSPLHF
J gene: TRBJ2-7; clone size: .; V gene: TRBV3-1/TRBV3-2; CDR3 protein: CASFKTGTYEQYF
J gene: TRBJ2-7; clone size: .; V gene: TRBV3-1/TRBV3-2; CDR3 protein: CASSQDGDLSYEQYF